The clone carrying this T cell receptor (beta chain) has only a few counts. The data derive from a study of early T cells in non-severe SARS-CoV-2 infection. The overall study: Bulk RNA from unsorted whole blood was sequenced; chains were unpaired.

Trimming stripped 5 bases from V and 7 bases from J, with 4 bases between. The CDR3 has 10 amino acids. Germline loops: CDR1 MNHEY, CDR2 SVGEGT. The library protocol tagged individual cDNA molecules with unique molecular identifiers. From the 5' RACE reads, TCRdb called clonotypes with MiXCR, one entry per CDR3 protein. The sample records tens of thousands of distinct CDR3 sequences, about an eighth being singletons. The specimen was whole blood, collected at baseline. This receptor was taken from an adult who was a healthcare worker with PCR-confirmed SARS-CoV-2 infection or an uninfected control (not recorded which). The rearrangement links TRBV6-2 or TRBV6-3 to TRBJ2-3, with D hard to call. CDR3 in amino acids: CASSDNTQYF. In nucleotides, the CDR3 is TGTGCCAGCAGTGATAATACGCAGTATTTT.